A selection of T cell receptor beta chains follows, all from one sample in a study of T cell responses to AZD1222 COVID-19 vaccine. Sequencing used immunoSEQ multiplex PCR; TCRdb keeps in-frame clones, though not all of them. Here the sample spans about 110,000 clones, roughly 89% being singletons. Sequenced here: peripheral blood, sampled on day 0 of AZD1222 vaccination. These receptors were taken from an adult in good health. Each CDR3 is given with its conserved first and last residue. The D gene is left open where the match is weak. Size tells how often a clone was seen (once, few, many) or the class of an expanded clone, and some rows leave it out.

clone_size j_call d_call v_call cdr3_aa cdr3_nt
NA TRBJ1-1 NA TRBV19 CASSTPPWTEAFF TGTGCCAGTAGTACCCCCCCGTGGACTGAAGCTTTCTTT
NA TRBJ2-7 TRBD1 TRBV27 CASRAGGSYEQYF TGTGCAAGTAGGGCAGGGGGTTCGTACGAGCAGTACTTC
once TRBJ1-2 TRBD1 TRBV6-4 CASSDGQGANGYTF TGTGCCAGCAGTGACGGACAGGGGGCGAATGGCTACACCTTC
NA TRBJ2-7 NA TRBV15 CATSRDTTYEQYF TGTGCCACCAGCAGAGACACGACCTACGAGCAGTACTTC
NA TRBJ1-1 TRBD1 TRBV2 CASSKDRERNTEAFF TGTGCCAGCAGCAAGGACAGGGAGAGGAACACTGAAGCTTTCTTT
NA TRBJ1-6 NA TRBV28 CASCLGGANNSPLHF TGTGCCAGCTGTTTGGGGGGCGCGAATAATTCACCCCTCCACTTT
NA TRBJ2-3 TRBD2 TRBV20-1 CSASRREGPDTQYF TGCAGTGCTAGTCGCAGGGAGGGACCAGATACGCAGTATTTT
medium-sized TRBJ2-1 TRBD2 TRBV7-8 CASSPLAGSSYNEQFF TGTGCCAGCAGCCCACTAGCGGGGTCTTCCTACAATGAGCAGTTCTTC
NA TRBJ1-6 NA TRBV4-1 CASSQEWGLRNSPLHF TGCGCCAGCAGCCAAGAATGGGGTTTGAGGAATTCACCCCTCCACTTT
NA TRBJ2-5 TRBD1 TRBV2 CASSGGTGWETQYF TGTGCCAGCAGTGGTGGGACAGGGTGGGAGACCCAGTACTTC
NA TRBJ2-7 TRBD2 TRBV7-2 CASRTGLVPEQYF TGTGCCAGCAGGACGGGACTAGTACCCGAGCAGTACTTC
NA TRBJ2-3 TRBD2 TRBV7-6 CASSLATSGRSTDTQYF TGTGCCAGCAGCTTAGCCACTAGCGGGAGAAGCACAGATACGCAGTATTTT